The rows below give T cell receptor beta chains drawn from one sample of a study of identical twins. TCRdb ran MiXCR on the 5' RACE reads and lists one entry per CDR3 protein. The sample includes under 250,000 distinct CDR3 sequences, 6.5% to 9% of them seen just once. This same sample was also taken into another study, of yellow fever vaccine responses in identical twins.

The sequencing sample was made of CD8+ T cells sorted from blood. All receptors derive from a woman between 18 and 30 years old in good health. The CDR3 runs from the conserved cysteine through the conserved F or W. D genes are given only for firm matches. Clone size is shown for a subset of rows, as once, few, many or a class of expanded clone.

.	TRBV6-1	.	TRBJ2-2	17	TGTGCCAGCAGTGAGCTAATAGGTCCGGGACCAGTCGGGGAGCTGTTTTTT	CASSELIGPGPVGELFF
TRBD2	TRBV10-2	.	TRBJ2-1	14	TGCGCCAGCAGTGTGACTAGCGAGCACAATGAGCAGTTCTTC	CASSVTSEHNEQFF
TRBD2	TRBV10-2	.	TRBJ2-3	15	TGCGCCAGCAGTGGCTTAGCGGGGTTAGCAGATACGCAGTATTTT	CASSGLAGLADTQYF
.	TRBV4-1	few	TRBJ1-1	13	TGCGCCAGCAGCCAAGATGAAAAGGCTGAAGCTTTCTTT	CASSQDEKAEAFF
.	TRBV2	many	TRBJ2-2	16	TGTGCCAGCAGTGTATTGGAGGCCCGGAACACCGGGGAGCTGTTTTTT	CASSVLEARNTGELFF
.	TRBV6-2/TRBV6-3	few	TRBJ2-5	14	TGTGCCAGCAGTTACTCTGGCAGACAAGAGACCCAGTACTTC	CASSYSGRQETQYF
TRBD1	TRBV12-3/TRBV12-4	.	TRBJ2-1	14	TGTGCCAGCAACGACAGGGGCGGCTACAATGAGCAGTTCTTC	CASNDRGGYNEQFF
TRBD1	TRBV12-5	.	TRBJ1-4	18	TGTGCTAGTGGTTTGCAGTACTCCGGGACAGCAACTAATGAAAAACTGTTTTTT	CASGLQYSGTATNEKLFF
TRBD2	TRBV5-1	many	TRBJ2-7	15	TGCGCCAGCAGCTTTTCTTTTAGCGGGATCGACGAGCAGTACTTC	CASSFSFSGIDEQYF
TRBD1	TRBV27	.	TRBJ2-5	14	TGTGCCAGCAGTTTAGGGCCAGGGGGAGAGACCCAGTACTTC	CASSLGPGGETQYF